The 18 T cell receptor beta chains given below trace back to one sample, sequenced in a study of blood T cell repertoires in COVID-19. Clones were read by immunoSEQ multiplex PCR, and TCRdb kept only the in-frame ones, dropping some. The sample has approximately 37,000 clones; about 87% are singletons. The sequencing input was peripheral blood. The receptors shown here come from a woman between 70 and 85 years old with acute or convalescent COVID-19.

The chain couples TRBV2 to TRBJ2-5; 12 bases are shared with TRBD2. Germline V gene lookup returns CDR1 SNHLY and CDR2 FYNNEI. Trimming cost V 7 bases and J 2 bases; bases outside gene matches: 8. The length of the CDR3 is 16 residues. The CDR3 DNA reads as TGTGCCAGCAAATCAGGACTAGCGGGAAGACAAGAGACCCAGTACTTC. Its protein is CASKSGLAGRQETQYF.

The rearrangement uses TRBV11-3 and TRBJ1-1; possible D gene TRBD1, 5 bases. The germline V gene has CDR1 SGHNT and CDR2 YENEEA. This CDR3 spans 16 amino acids. V dropped 5 bases and J dropped 4 bases, with 20 bases sitting between them. CDR3 coding DNA: TGTGCCAGCAGCACCGAGGACGGAACGGGGGGCACTGAAGCTTTCTTT. Translating it yields CASSTEDGTGGTEAFF.

The chain recombines TRBV19 with TRBJ2-1; weak D call: TRBD1 (6 bases). Germline CDR1 is LNHDA and CDR2 is SQIVND (reference sequence). Trimming pared 3 bases from V and 8 bases from J, leaving 14 bases between. CDR3 length equals 14 residues. CDR3 DNA sequence: TGTGCCAGTAGTATGGGTCAGGGGTTAGATGAGCAGTTCTTC. Amino acid sequence: CASSMGQGLDEQFF.

The chain is built from TRBV7-9 and TRBJ2-5, with 9 bases aligning to TRBD1. CDR3 size: 15 residues. V shed 5 bases and J 5 bases; nucleotides not matched to a gene: 9. Germline loops: CDR1 SEHNR, CDR2 FQNEAQ (reference sequence). The CDR3 nucleotides read TGTGCCAGCAGCCGGGGACAGGGTGGATTCGAGACCCAGTACTTC. This sequence encodes CASSRGQGGFETQYF. Full variable domain (outside the CDR3, taken from reference TRBV7-9 and TRBJ2-5): DTGVSQNPRHKITKRGQNVTFRCDPISEHNRLYWYRQTLGQGPEFLTYFQNEAQLEKSRLLSDRFSAERPKGSFSTLEIQRTEQGDSAMYLCASSRGQGGFETQYFGPGTRLLVL.

The V gene is TRBV4-3, the J gene TRBJ1-4, with 8 bases identical to TRBD1. The CDR3 has 16 amino acids. V lost 0 bases, J lost 8 bases, and 8 bases stayed unmatched. Germline V gives CDR1 LGHNA, CDR2 YSLEER. The CDR3 region is CASSQDLGTGFEKLFF. The DNA of the CDR3 is TGCGCCAGCAGCCAAGATCTCGGGACAGGATTCGAAAAACTGTTTTTT.

V usage is TRBV7-8 and J usage is TRBJ2-1; D unclear. The CDR3 length is 16 residues. CDR1 and CDR2 from the germline V gene are SGHVS and FQNEAQ. V dropped 4 bases and J dropped 0 bases, with 13 bases sitting between them. This CDR3 is CASSSLTLSSYNEQFF. The CDR3 coding sequence is TGTGCCAGCAGCTCCCTGACTCTTAGCTCCTACAATGAGCAGTTCTTC.

The J gene is TRBJ2-3, the V gene TRBV19; 11 bases line up with TRBD2. Germline trimming cut 9 bases from V and 4 bases from J; bases unmatched to any gene: 12. Germline V gene lookup returns CDR1 LNHDA and CDR2 SQIVND (reference sequence). The CDR3 is 16 amino acids. CDR3 in amino acids: CASPPGTSGFADTQYF. CDR3 DNA sequence: TGTGCCAGCCCACCTGGGACTAGCGGTTTTGCAGATACGCAGTATTTT.

This chain joins TRBV12-3 or TRBV12-4 and TRBJ1-2; TRBD1 agrees at 7 bases. There are 12 residues in the CDR3. The ends lost 6 bases at V and 7 bases at J; junction bases unmatched: 5. The DNA for the CDR3 is TGTGCCAGCAGCTTGACAGGGTCTGGCTACACCTTC. Protein sequence: CASSLTGSGYTF.

The chain combines TRBV27 with TRBJ2-7, with 7 nucleotides matching TRBD1. From germline, CDR1 is MNHEY and CDR2 SMNVEV (reference sequence). CDR3 length equals 15 residues. The J segment lost 0 bases and the V segment lost 6 bases, leaving 8 bases of the junction unmatched. The CDR3 DNA reads TGTGCCAGCAGCCCCGGGGACAGACCCTCCTACGAGCAGTACGTC. It codes for CASSPGDRPSYEQYV.

The chain uses TRBV3-1 (or the pseudogene TRBV3-2) and TRBJ1-5; 8 bases map to TRBD1. The V and J ends lost 5 bases and 7 bases, in that order; junction bases with no gene match: 7. CDR1 and CDR2 (germline): LGHDT, YNNKEL (reference sequence). The CDR3 extends over 14 amino acids. DNA of the CDR3: TGTGCCAGCAGCTCCCGACAGGGGAGGCAGCCCCAGCATTTT. Translation gives CASSSRQGRQPQHF.

The chain joins TRBV28 to TRBJ2-7; 7 bases match TRBD1. Per the germline V gene, CDR1 is MDHEN and CDR2 is SYDVKM. V shed 5 bases and J 3 bases; nucleotides not matched to a gene: 7. The CDR3 spans 14 residues. In nucleotides, the CDR3 is TGTGCCAGCAGTAGGGACAGCACTGGCTACGAGCAGTACGTC. It specifies CASSRDSTGYEQYV.

This rearrangement joins TRBV10-3 to TRBJ2-5, with TRBD1 matching over 7 bases. This CDR3 comprises 15 residues. Germline V lookup: CDR1 ENHRY, CDR2 SYGVKD. Trimming removed 4 bases from V and 3 bases from J; junction bases left unmatched: 8. The CDR3 coding sequence is TGTGCCATCAGTGTGAGGACAGGAACTAAAGAGACCCAGTACTTC. It translates to CAISVRTGTKETQYF.

J is TRBJ1-1 and V is TRBV18; 8 positions match TRBD1. From germline, CDR1 is KGHSH and CDR2 LQKENI. This CDR3 has 16 amino acids. The V gene end was trimmed by 1 base and the J gene end by 0 bases; junction bases not matched to a gene: 4. CDR3 in amino acids: CASSPRAGGMNTEAFF. Written as DNA, the CDR3 is TGTGCCAGCTCACCACGGGCAGGGGGCATGAACACTGAAGCTTTCTTT. The full variable domain, with the rest looked up from reference TRBV18 and TRBJ1-1, is NAGVMQNPRHLVRRRGQEARLRCSPMKGHSHVYWYRQLPEEGLKFMVYLQKENIIDESGMPKERFSAEFPKEGPSILRIQQVVRGDSAAYFCASSPRAGGMNTEAFFGQGTRLTVV.

DNA of the CDR3: TGTGCCAGCAGTCCTGGGGGGGCCTCCTACAATGAGCAGTTCTTC. The encoded protein is CASSPGGASYNEQFF. This sequence joins TRBV6-6 and TRBJ2-1; possible D gene TRBD2, 7 bases. Germline V gives CDR1 MNHNY, CDR2 SVGAGI (reference sequence). Trimming removed 5 bases at V and 0 bases at J, with 11 bases between. The CDR3 is made up of 15 amino acids.

As concerns this clone: The DNA is left out, because the CDR3 cannot be placed on it with certainty; the CDR3 is given as TCRdb lists it. The V and J genes are TRBV7-8 and TRBJ2-1; the DNA was not compared with TRBD1, the D call given in the table. Counting both end residues, the CDR3 totals 13 amino acids. The V gene's germline CDR1 is SGHVS and CDR2 FQNEAQ. The CDR3 sequence is CASSFGQGAWVVF.

V usage is TRBV11-3 and J usage is TRBJ2-1, with TRBD2 identical over 7 bases. The germline CDR1 and CDR2 sequences are SGHNT and YENEEA. With 4 bases clipped from V and 0 bases from J, the junction kept 3 bases outside the gene matches. The CDR3 is made up of 15 amino acids. CDR3 sequence: CASSSSGSSYNEQFF. The DNA of the CDR3 is TGTGCCAGCAGCTCTAGCGGAAGCTCCTACAATGAGCAGTTCTTC. The full variable domain, rest sourced from reference TRBV11-3 and TRBJ2-1, is EAGVVQSPRYKIIEKKQPVAFWCNPISGHNTLYWYLQNLGQGPELLIRYENEEAVDDSQLPKDRFSAERLKGVDSTLKIQPAELGDSAVYLCASSSSGSSYNEQFFGPGTRLTVL.

V gene TRBV27 combines with J gene TRBJ1-2; 7 positions agree with TRBD1. Germline lookup yields CDR1 MNHEY and CDR2 SMNVEV (reference sequence). V was pared by 0 bases and J by 8 bases, with 6 bases of the junction left unmatched. The CDR3 consists of 14 residues. The CDR3 nucleotides are TGTGCCAGCAGTTTATCCCGACAGGGTCGGGGCTACACCTTC. This translates into CASSLSRQGRGYTF.

The chain joins TRBV7-9 to TRBJ2-2; no definite D call. Germline values: CDR1 SEHNR, CDR2 FQNEAQ (reference sequence). The CDR3 consists of 12 residues. Between the trimmed V and J ends, which lost 4 bases and 5 bases, there was a span of 5 bases. The CDR3 is CASSSYTGELFF. As DNA, the CDR3 is TGTGCCAGCAGCTCTTATACCGGGGAGCTGTTTTTT.